The rows below give T cell receptor beta chains drawn from one sample of a study of shared clonotypes between healthy human individuals. Data came from immunoSEQ multiplex PCR; TCRdb stores just in-frame clones and leaves some out. The sample yields about 2.1 million clones, around 93% seen once. Sequenced: naive CD8+ T cells from PBMCs. Source of these receptors: a man in his late teens or twenties in good health. Some clones in this sample may be carry-over from other donors' samples. The CDR3 runs from the conserved cysteine through the conserved F or W. Each record gives: V gene, J gene, D gene, clone size, CDR3 protein, CDR3 DNA. A D gene is named only where the DNA matches it firmly. Rows give clone size only sometimes, using once, few, many, or a class for an expanded clone.

TRBV5-6	TRBJ2-5	.	.	CASSVLGVQETQYF	TGTGCCAGCAGCGTCCTTGGTGTACAAGAGACCCAGTACTTC
TRBV7-6	TRBJ2-5	TRBD2	.	CASSLRTSGEKETQYF	TGTGCCAGCAGCCTTCGGACTAGCGGCGAAAAAGAGACCCAGTACTTC
TRBV2	TRBJ2-3	.	.	CASSEDFYTDTQYF	TGTGCCAGCAGTGAAGACTTTTACACAGATACGCAGTATTTT
TRBV4-2	TRBJ1-5	.	.	CASSQDLGFAEDSNQPQHF	TGTGCCAGCAGCCAAGATCTGGGTTTCGCTGAGGATAGCAATCAGCCCCAGCATTTT
TRBV9	TRBJ2-7	.	.	CASSVGGVSVNAEQYF	TGTGCCAGCAGCGTTGGTGGCGTGTCGGTGAATGCAGAGCAGTACTTC
TRBV6-5	TRBJ2-3	TRBD2	.	CASSQRLAGTDTQYF	TGTGCCAGCAGTCAGCGACTAGCGGGCACAGATACGCAGTATTTT
TRBV7-9	TRBJ2-7	.	.	CASSGTSFLNEQYF	TGTGCCAGCAGCGGGACTTCTTTCCTGAACGAGCAGTACTTC
TRBV5-1	TRBJ1-2	.	.	CASSTDTLGGYTF	TGCGCCAGCAGCACGGACACCCTTGGGGGCTACACCTTC
TRBV7-9	TRBJ1-1	.	.	CASSSRTTMNTEAFF	TGTGCCAGCAGCTCGCGGACAACCATGAACACTGAAGCTTTCTTT
TRBV5-1	TRBJ2-3	.	.	CASSLTDTQYF	TGCGCCAGCAGCCTTACGGATACGCAGTATTTT
TRBV7-9	TRBJ2-7	.	.	CASSPSVIEQYF	TGTGCCAGCAGCCCTTCTGTGATCGAGCAGTACTTC
TRBV7-9	TRBJ2-7	.	.	CASSWISYEQYF	TGTGCCAGCAGCTGGATCTCCTACGAGCAGTACTTC
TRBV19	TRBJ1-5	.	.	CASSIVVLRPQHF	TGTGCCAGTAGTATTGTGGTACTGAGGCCCCAGCATTTT
TRBV4-2	TRBJ1-5	.	.	CASSQDSWGNSNQPQHF	TGTGCCAGCAGCCAAGATTCATGGGGAAATAGCAATCAGCCCCAGCATTTT
TRBV4-1	TRBJ2-5	.	.	CASSRPGGTETQYF	TGCGCCAGCAGCCGGCCGGGCGGGACAGAGACCCAGTACTTC
TRBV7-9	TRBJ2-6	.	.	CASSLAGSPGANVLTF	TGTGCCAGCAGCTTGGCGGGCTCCCCTGGGGCCAACGTCCTGACTTTC
TRBV15	TRBJ1-2	TRBD1	.	CATSRITGTGDYGYTF	TGTGCCACCAGCAGAATAACCGGGACAGGGGACTATGGCTACACCTTC
TRBV11-2	TRBJ1-2	.	.	CASSGTDTGGRDTF	TGTGCCAGCAGCGGAACGGACACCGGAGGCAGGGACACCTTC
TRBV7-9	TRBJ2-1	.	.	CASSLSAGGVYNEQFF	TGTGCCAGCAGCTTATCGGCGGGTGGAGTCTACAATGAGCAGTTCTTC
TRBV11-3	TRBJ2-7	TRBD1	.	CASSDRDRPYEQYF	TGTGCCAGCAGCGACCGGGACAGACCCTACGAGCAGTACTTC
TRBV10-3	TRBJ1-4	TRBD1	.	CAISEGQATNEKLFF	TGTGCCATCAGTGAAGGACAGGCAACTAATGAAAAACTGTTTTTT
TRBV28	TRBJ2-1	.	.	CASRGREGNEQFF	TGTGCCAGCAGGGGCAGGGAAGGAAATGAGCAGTTCTTC
TRBV7-9	TRBJ2-7	TRBD2	.	CASSSRLAPAYEQYF	TGTGCCAGCAGCTCGAGACTAGCGCCAGCCTACGAGCAGTACTTC
TRBV27	TRBJ2-7	.	.	CASSLGPSYEQYF	TGTGCCAGCAGTTTAGGGCCCAGCTACGAGCAGTACTTC
TRBV5-4	TRBJ2-7	.	once	CASSQTRREGEQYF	TGTGCCAGCAGCCAGACTAGGAGAGAGGGCGAGCAGTACTTC
TRBV5-5	TRBJ1-4	.	.	CASSSGLNNNEKLFF	TGTGCCAGCAGCTCCGGCCTCAACAACAATGAAAAACTGTTTTTT
TRBV4-1	TRBJ1-2	.	once	CASSQVLGGNYGYTF	TGCGCCAGCAGCCAAGTTCTTGGCGGAAACTATGGCTACACCTTC
TRBV5-5	TRBJ2-7	.	.	CASSYRDGSYEQYF	TGTGCCAGCAGCTACCGGGACGGAAGCTACGAGCAGTACTTC
TRBV6-5	TRBJ2-7	TRBD1	once	CASSYSTGERSYEQYF	TGTGCCAGCAGTTACTCGACAGGGGAACGATCCTACGAGCAGTACTTC
TRBV27	TRBJ1-3	.	.	CASSLNWPSGNTIYF	TGTGCCAGCAGCCTCAATTGGCCCTCTGGAAACACCATATATTTT
TRBV4-3	TRBJ2-1	.	.	CASSQDRGTYNEQFF	TGCGCCAGCAGCCAAGATCGCGGAACCTACAATGAGCAGTTCTTC
TRBV4-1	TRBJ2-7	.	.	CASSQDPRVDEQYF	TGCGCCAGCAGCCAAGATCCCAGGGTTGACGAGCAGTACTTC
TRBV6-5	TRBJ1-3	.	.	CASRGPPGNTIYF	TGTGCCAGCAGGGGACCTCCCGGAAACACCATATATTTT
TRBV27	TRBJ2-7	.	.	CASRTTSEQYF	TGTGCCAGCAGAACTACTTCCGAGCAGTACTTC
TRBV15	TRBJ2-6	TRBD2	.	CATSRDRDGGLSSGANVLTF	TGTGCCACCAGCAGAGATCGGGACGGGGGGTTGAGCTCTGGGGCCAACGTCCTGACTTTC
TRBV7-2	TRBJ2-3	TRBD1	.	CASSLARRTGPLWDTQYF	TGTGCCAGCAGCTTGGCCCGGAGGACAGGGCCCCTTTGGGATACGCAGTATTTT